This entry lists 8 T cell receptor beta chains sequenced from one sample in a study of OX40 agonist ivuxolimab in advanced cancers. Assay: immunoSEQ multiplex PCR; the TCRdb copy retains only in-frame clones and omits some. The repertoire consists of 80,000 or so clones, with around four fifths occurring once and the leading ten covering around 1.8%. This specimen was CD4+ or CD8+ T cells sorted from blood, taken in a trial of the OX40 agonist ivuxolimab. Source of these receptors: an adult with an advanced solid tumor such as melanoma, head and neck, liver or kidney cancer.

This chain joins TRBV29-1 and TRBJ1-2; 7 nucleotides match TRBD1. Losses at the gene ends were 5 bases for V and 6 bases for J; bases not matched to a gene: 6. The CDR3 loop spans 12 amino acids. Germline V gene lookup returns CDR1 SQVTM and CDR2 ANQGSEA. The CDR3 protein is CSVTGDGDGYTF. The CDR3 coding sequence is TGCAGCGTTACAGGGGACGGCGATGGCTACACCTTC.

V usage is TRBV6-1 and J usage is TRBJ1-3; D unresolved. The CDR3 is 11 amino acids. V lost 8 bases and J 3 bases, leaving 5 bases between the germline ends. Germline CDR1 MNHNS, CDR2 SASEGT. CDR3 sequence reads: CASHNGNTIYF. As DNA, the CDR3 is TGTGCCAGCCACAATGGAAACACCATATATTTT.

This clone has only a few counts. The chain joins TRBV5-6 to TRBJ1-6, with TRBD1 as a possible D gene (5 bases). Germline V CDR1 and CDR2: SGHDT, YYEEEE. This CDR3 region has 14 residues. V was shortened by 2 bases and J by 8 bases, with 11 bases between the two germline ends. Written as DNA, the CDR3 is TGTGCCAGCAGCTTTGGGGCGATGGATTCACCCCTCCACTTT. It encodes CASSFGAMDSPLHF.

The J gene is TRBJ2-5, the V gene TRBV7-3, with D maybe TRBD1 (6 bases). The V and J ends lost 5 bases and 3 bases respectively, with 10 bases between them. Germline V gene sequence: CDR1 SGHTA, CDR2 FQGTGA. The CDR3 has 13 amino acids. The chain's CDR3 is CASSLTGEETQYF. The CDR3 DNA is TGTGCCAGCAGCCTGACAGGAGAAGAGACCCAGTACTTC.

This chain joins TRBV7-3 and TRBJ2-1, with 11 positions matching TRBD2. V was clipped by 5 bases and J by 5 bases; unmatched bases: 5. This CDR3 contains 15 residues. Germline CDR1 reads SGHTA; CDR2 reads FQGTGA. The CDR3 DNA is TGTGCCAGCAGCCCTAGCGGGAGGCAAAACAATGAGCAGTTCTTC. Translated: CASSPSGRQNNEQFF.

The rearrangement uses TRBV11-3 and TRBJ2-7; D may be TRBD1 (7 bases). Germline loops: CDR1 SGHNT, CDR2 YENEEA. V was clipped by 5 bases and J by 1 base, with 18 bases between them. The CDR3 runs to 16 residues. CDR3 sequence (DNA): TGTGCCAGCAGCCCCGGGGGACAGACCCCTTCCTACGAGCAGTACTTC. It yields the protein CASSPGGQTPSYEQYF. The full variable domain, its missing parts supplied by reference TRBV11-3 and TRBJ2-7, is EAGVVQSPRYKIIEKKQPVAFWCNPISGHNTLYWYLQNLGQGPELLIRYENEEAVDDSQLPKDRFSAERLKGVDSTLKIQPAELGDSAVYLCASSPGGQTPSYEQYFGPGTRLTVT.

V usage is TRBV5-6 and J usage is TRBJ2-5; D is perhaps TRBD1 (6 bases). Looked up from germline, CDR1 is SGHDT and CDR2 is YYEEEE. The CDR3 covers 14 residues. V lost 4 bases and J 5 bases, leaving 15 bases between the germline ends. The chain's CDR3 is CASSLYRVGETQYF. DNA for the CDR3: TGTGCCAGCAGCCTTTACAGGGTCGGGGAGACCCAGTACTTC.

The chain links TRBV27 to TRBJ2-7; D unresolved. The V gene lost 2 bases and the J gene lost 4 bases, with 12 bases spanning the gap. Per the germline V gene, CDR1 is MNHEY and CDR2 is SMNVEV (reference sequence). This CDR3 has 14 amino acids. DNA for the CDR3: TGTGCCAGCAGTTTAAGGACGCCCCCTTACGAGCAGTACTTC. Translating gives CASSLRTPPYEQYF.